This TCR beta chain appears in the sequencing data of a study of T cell responses to AZD1222 COVID-19 vaccine. Across the study: Recipients boosted at about 4 weeks or about 12 weeks are pooled.

The V gene end was trimmed by 6 bases and the J gene end by 1 base; junction bases not matched to a gene: 7. The germline V gene encodes CDR1 LNHDA and CDR2 SQIVND (reference sequence). CDR3 size: 15 residues. Profiling relied on immunoSEQ multiplex PCR, and the TCRdb table lists in-frame clones only, not all of them. The sample has roughly 130,000 clones, around 90% seen once. Source: peripheral blood, taken on day 0 of AZD1222 vaccination. The V gene is TRBV19, the J gene TRBJ2-3; the match to TRBD1 covers 7 bases. The TCR sequence derives from an adult in good health. The CDR3 DNA is TGTGCCAGTAGACCAGGGACAGCAGGCACAGATACGCAGTATTTT. Translation gives CASRPGTAGTDTQYF.